Below, one TCR beta chain is given with its context. Its recognized antigen is unknown. No much larger clonotype is one base removed from it; base qualities were not supplied. This sample was included in a study of OX40 agonist ivuxolimab in advanced cancers. For context, the study as a whole: Ivuxolimab was a fully human IgG2 agonistic monoclonal antibody targeting the costimulatory receptor OX40 (CD134). Intravenous ivuxolimab was administered to patients every 2 weeks at six dose levels: 0.01, 0.1, 0.3, 1.5, 3 and 10 mg/kg. Of the roughly 50 dose-escalation patients, hepatocellular carcinoma was present in roughly 19, melanoma in roughly 15, renal cell carcinoma in 9 and head and neck cancer in 9. A male proportion of roughly 80% and a mean age of approximately 58 years, ranging from about 20 to 80, were recorded for the dose-escalation cohort. Prior anti-PD-1, anti-PD-L1 or anti-CTLA-4 therapy was permitted, and checkpoint inhibitors had been received by around 39% of dose-escalation patients. Partial responses occurred in three dose-escalation patients: two with cutaneous melanoma and one with hepatocellular carcinoma. Peripheral TCRbeta sequencing aimed to test whether ivuxolimab altered TCR sequence diversity and caused clonal T-cell expansion. The paper describes the monotherapy dose-escalation part (N of about 55 patients) of the phase I trial of ivuxolimab. General study outcomes and caveats: Antigen specificity was not determined for the clonally expanded peripheral T cells. Low levels of normalized T-cell clonal expansion were also seen in some patients who did not respond. At doses of 0.1 to 3.0 mg/kg, clonal expansion of both CD4+ and CD8+ blood T cells was observed from baseline to week 6. In the 0.1-3.0 mg/kg groups, partial responders had among the lowest normalized peripheral clonal expansion, particularly in CD8+ T cells. After ivuxolimab, CD8+ T cells had more expanded clones than CD4+ T cells on average.

To sequence the TCRbeta CDR3 region, genomic DNA was isolated from the sorted cells. The immunoSEQ Assay was used to sequence the TCRbeta CDR3 regions. TCRdb obtained this table from immuneACCESS and retained in-frame rearrangements with V and J assigned. These tables miss some clones; where compared with another copy, unresolved V genes account for less than half of the shortfall, and the remainder is unexplained. Counted in this sample were around 80,000 clones; more than 70% of them appeared once. Around 0.78% of the sample comes from the top ten. CDR1 and CDR2 are read off the germline V gene as KGHSH and LQKENI. Taken from cysteine to phenylalanine, the CDR3 has 16 residues. The CDR3 DNA has 48 bases and is translated from base 1. The junction shows trimming of 4 bases on V and 4 bases on J, and the gene matches do not reach 11 bases of it. Patients with autoimmune disease history or receiving systemic immunosuppression were excluded from the trial. Peripheral blood for TCR sequencing was drawn from every dose cohort at baseline, at cycle 4 day 1 and at cycle 7 day 1. Samples came from an open-label, multicenter, first-in-human phase I dose-escalation trial of ivuxolimab. Adults with locally advanced or metastatic head and neck squamous cell, hepatocellular, melanoma or renal cell carcinoma were enrolled in the trial. CD4+ and CD8+ T cells were sorted separately from peripheral blood before TCR sequencing.

This receptor was taken from an adult with an advanced solid tumor such as melanoma, head and neck, liver or kidney cancer. This sample comprised CD4+ or CD8+ T cells sorted from blood, obtained in a trial of the OX40 agonist ivuxolimab. Rearrangement joined TRBV18 to TRBJ2-5; a stretch of 8 junction bases matches TRBD2. CDR3 reads: CASSLGLAPRGETQYF. The sequenced DNA: TGTGCCAGCTCACTCGGACTAGCTCCGAGGGGAGAGACCCAGTACTTC. With the portions outside the CDR3 filled from the reference TRBV18 and TRBJ2-5 genes, the complete variable region becomes NAGVMQNPRHLVRRRGQEARLRCSPMKGHSHVYWYRQLPEEGLKFMVYLQKENIIDESGMPKERFSAEFPKEGPSILRIQQVVRGDSAAYFCASSLGLAPRGETQYFGPGTRLLVL.